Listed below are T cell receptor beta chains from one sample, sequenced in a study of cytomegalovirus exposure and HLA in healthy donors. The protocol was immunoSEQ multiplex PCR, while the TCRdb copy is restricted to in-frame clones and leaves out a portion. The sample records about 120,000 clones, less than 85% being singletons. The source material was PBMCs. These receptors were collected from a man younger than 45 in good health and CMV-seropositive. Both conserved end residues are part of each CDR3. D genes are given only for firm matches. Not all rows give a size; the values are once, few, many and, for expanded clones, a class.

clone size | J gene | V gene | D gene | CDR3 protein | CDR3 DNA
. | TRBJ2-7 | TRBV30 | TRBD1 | CAWGLGQGVDEQYF | TGTGCCTGGGGGCTGGGGCAGGGGGTAGACGAGCAGTACTTC
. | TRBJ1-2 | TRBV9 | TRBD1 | CASSQGTDYGYTF | TGTGCCAGCAGCCAGGGGACAGACTATGGCTACACCTTC
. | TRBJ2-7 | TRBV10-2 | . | CASTLDRFTAYEQYF | TGCGCCAGCACCCTAGACAGGTTCACCGCCTACGAGCAGTACTTC
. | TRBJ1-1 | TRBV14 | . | CASSQYMGGTEAFF | TGTGCCAGCAGCCAATACATGGGAGGGACTGAAGCTTTCTTT
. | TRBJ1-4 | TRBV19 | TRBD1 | CASSPADRGLEKLFF | TGTGCCAGTAGCCCGGCGGACAGGGGGTTAGAAAAACTGTTTTTT
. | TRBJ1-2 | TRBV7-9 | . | CASNPFSRQTTYGYTF | TGTGCCAGCAACCCGTTTTCGCGACAGACAACCTATGGCTACACCTTC
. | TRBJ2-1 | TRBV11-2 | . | CASSLGRGIPAQFF | TGTGCCAGCAGCTTAGGACGCGGGATTCCGGCGCAGTTCTTC
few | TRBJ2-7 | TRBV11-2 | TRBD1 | CASSFSGAQGAYEQYF | TGTGCCAGCAGCTTTTCCGGAGCACAGGGGGCCTACGAGCAGTACTTC
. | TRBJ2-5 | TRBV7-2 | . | CASSPTGGVYQETQYF | TGTGCCAGCAGCCCCACCGGCGGGGTGTACCAAGAGACCCAGTACTTC
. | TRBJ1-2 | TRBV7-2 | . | CASRPGGGRDYGYTF | TGTGCCAGCAGGCCCGGGGGGGGGCGCGACTATGGCTACACCTTC
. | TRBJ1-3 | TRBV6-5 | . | CASSPGGHTIYF | TGTGCCAGCAGCCCCGGGGGACACACCATATATTTT
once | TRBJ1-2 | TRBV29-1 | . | CSVESGVGGYTF | TGCAGCGTTGAATCGGGGGTCGGTGGCTACACCTTC
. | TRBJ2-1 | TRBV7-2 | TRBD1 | CASSLWAGGVYNEQFF | TGTGCCAGCAGCTTATGGGCAGGGGGCGTCTACAATGAGCAGTTCTTC
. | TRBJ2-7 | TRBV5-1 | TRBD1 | CASKPGTGESEQYF | TGCGCCAGCAAACCCGGGACAGGGGAATCCGAGCAGTACTTC
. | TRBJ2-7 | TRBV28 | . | CASSLRQAGYEQYF | TGTGCCAGCAGTTTACGGCAGGCGGGCTACGAGCAGTACTTC
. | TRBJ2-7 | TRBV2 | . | CASSEPGQMSSYEQYF | TGTGCCAGCAGTGAACCTGGACAGATGAGCTCCTACGAGCAGTACTTC
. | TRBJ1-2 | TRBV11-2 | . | CASSLGAVSTF | TGTGCCAGCAGTCTAGGGGCGGTTTCCACCTTC
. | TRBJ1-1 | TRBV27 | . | CASKTLGGVGTEAFF | TGTGCCAGCAAGACCTTAGGGGGGGTTGGGACTGAAGCTTTCTTT
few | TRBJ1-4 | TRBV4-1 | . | CASSLHVSDEKLFF | TGCGCCAGCAGCCTCCACGTCTCGGATGAAAAACTGTTTTTT
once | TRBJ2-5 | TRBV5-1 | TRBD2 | CASSFLADQETQYF | TGCGCCAGCAGCTTTCTAGCGGACCAAGAGACCCAGTACTTC
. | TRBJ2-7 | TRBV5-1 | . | CASSSTEAYEQYF | TGCGCCAGCAGCTCCACCGAGGCCTACGAGCAGTACTTC
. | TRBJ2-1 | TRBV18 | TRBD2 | CASSPRTSGGDEQFF | TGTGCCAGCTCACCCCGGACTAGCGGGGGAGATGAGCAGTTCTTC
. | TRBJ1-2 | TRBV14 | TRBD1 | CASSQEMDRGGYTF | TGTGCCAGCAGCCAAGAAATGGACAGGGGAGGCTACACCTTC
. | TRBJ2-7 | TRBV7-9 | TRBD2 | CASSLGSGGAFEQYF | TGTGCCAGCAGCTTAGGAAGCGGGGGGGCCTTCGAGCAGTACTTC
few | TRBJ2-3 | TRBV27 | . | CASSLSTGRDTQYF | TGTGCCAGCAGTTTATCTACAGGAAGGGATACGCAGTATTTT
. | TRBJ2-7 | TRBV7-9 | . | CASSLNTGIPSYEQYF | TGTGCCAGCAGCTTAAATACAGGGATACCTTCCTACGAGCAGTACTTC
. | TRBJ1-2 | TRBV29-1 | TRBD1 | CSARGQGQAGYTF | TGCAGCGCCAGAGGACAGGGACAAGCTGGCTACACCTTC
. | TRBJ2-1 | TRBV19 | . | CASRGREQFF | TGTGCCAGTAGAGGCAGGGAGCAGTTCTTC
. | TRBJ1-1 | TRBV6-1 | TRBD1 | CASSASPGTGNTEAFF | TGTGCCAGCAGTGCCTCGCCGGGGACAGGTAACACTGAAGCTTTCTTT
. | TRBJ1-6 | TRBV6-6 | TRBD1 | CASSRGQGPYNSPLHF | TGTGCCAGCAGTCGTGGACAGGGCCCATATAATTCACCCCTCCACTTT
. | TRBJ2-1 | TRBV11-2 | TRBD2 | CASSSLAGGPYNEQFF | TGTGCCAGCAGCTCACTTGCGGGGGGGCCCTACAATGAGCAGTTCTTC
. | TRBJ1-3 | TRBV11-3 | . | CASSLDVTDRNTIYF | TGTGCCAGCAGCTTAGATGTGACAGACCGAAACACCATATATTTT
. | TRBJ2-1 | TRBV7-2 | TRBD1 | CASSLFVGTETGAGNEQFF | TGTGCCAGCAGCTTATTTGTAGGGACAGAGACAGGGGCGGGCAATGAGCAGTTCTTC
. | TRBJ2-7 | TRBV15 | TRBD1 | CATSRSEDRDYEQYF | TGTGCCACCAGCAGATCGGAAGACAGGGACTACGAGCAGTACTTC
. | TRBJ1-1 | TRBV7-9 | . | CASSLGPGRDTEAFF | TGTGCCAGCAGCTTAGGCCCGGGTCGCGACACTGAAGCTTTCTTT
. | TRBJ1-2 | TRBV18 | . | CASSTGFSNYGYTF | TGTGCCAGCTCTACCGGGTTCTCTAACTATGGCTACACCTTC
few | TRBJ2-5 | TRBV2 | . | CASGGTSTPQETQYF | TGTGCCAGCGGGGGGACTTCTACTCCCCAAGAGACCCAGTACTTC
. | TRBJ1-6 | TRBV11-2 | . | CASSTDRGASPLHF | TGTGCCAGCAGTACGGACAGAGGGGCTTCACCCCTCCACTTT
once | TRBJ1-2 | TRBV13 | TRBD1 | CASSPVSGTGDSDGYTF | TGTGCCAGCAGCCCGGTATCCGGGACAGGGGACTCCGATGGCTACACCTTC
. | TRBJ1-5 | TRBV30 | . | CAWSSQENQPQHF | TGTGCCTGGAGTTCACAGGAGAATCAGCCCCAGCATTTT
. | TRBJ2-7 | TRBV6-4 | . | CASSDGPPPYEQYF | TGTGCCAGCAGTGACGGGCCTCCTCCCTACGAGCAGTACTTC
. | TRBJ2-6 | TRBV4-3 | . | CASSQSGSGANVLTF | TGCGCCAGCAGCCAGTCGGGCTCTGGGGCCAACGTCCTGACTTTC
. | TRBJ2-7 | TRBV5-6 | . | CASSPQGTASSYEQYF | TGTGCCAGCAGCCCACAGGGAACCGCTTCCTCCTACGAGCAGTACTTC
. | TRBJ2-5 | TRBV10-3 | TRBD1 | CAISRRGRAETQYF | TGTGCCATCTCAAGAAGGGGGCGTGCGGAGACCCAGTACTTC
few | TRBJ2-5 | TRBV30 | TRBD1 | CAWSVWALTLDRGQETQYF | TGTGCCTGGAGTGTATGGGCCCTAACCCTCGACAGGGGCCAAGAGACCCAGTACTTC
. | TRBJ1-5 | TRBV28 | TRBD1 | CASSPTGLEQPQHF | TGTGCCAGCAGTCCGACAGGGTTGGAGCAGCCCCAGCATTTT
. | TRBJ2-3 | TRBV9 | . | CASSVLAGTTDTQYF | TGTGCCAGCAGCGTATTGGCGGGAACCACAGATACGCAGTATTTT
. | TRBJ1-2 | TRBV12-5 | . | CASGLGLLNTF | TGTGCTAGTGGTTTGGGGCTGTTGAACACCTTC
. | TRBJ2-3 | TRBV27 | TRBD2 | CASRLAGGQGDTQYF | TGTGCCAGCAGACTAGCGGGGGGGCAGGGAGATACGCAGTATTTT
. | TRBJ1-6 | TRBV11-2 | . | CASSLEGGGQSPLHF | TGTGCCAGCAGCTTAGAGGGGGGGGGTCAGTCACCCCTCCACTTT